This section outlines one T cell receptor (beta chain) sequence together with its context. Its antigen is still unknown. No qualities accompany the bases; no much larger clone lies one base away. This sample stems from a study of CD8+ T cells in alopecia areata (dated 2018 in TCRdb). Regarding the study in general: Treated patients were enrolled in an open-label pilot trial of oral tofacitinib, 5 to 10 mg twice daily, for moderate-to-severe alopecia areata. Tofacitinib was administered for 6 to 18 months, and 6 months of follow-up off drug were then conducted to assess delayed response and recurrence. To study T cell clonal expansion in alopecia areata, the researchers applied high-throughput TCRbeta sequencing to both the C3H/HeJ mouse model and human patients. Human TCRbeta sequencing covered scalp tissue and sorted CD4+ and CD8+ peripheral blood T cells from patchy and totalis/universalis alopecia areata patients and healthy controls. Biopsies were taken from tofacitinib-treated patients at baseline and again at 4 and 24 weeks into treatment, and several of those patients also had a later scalp biopsy. Scalp clonality was compared across normal scalp (n=4), patchy alopecia areata scalp (n=8), and alopecia totalis/universalis scalp (n=8). RNA was obtained with the PAXgene miRNA kit for fixed scalp, the miRNeasy kit for PBMCs, and the RNeasy kit for mouse skin. immunoSEQ multiplex PCR using 35 Vbeta forward primers and 13 Jbeta reverse primers was used to amplify TCRbeta CDR3 regions. Overall study results and their limits: Resident alphabeta T cells in normal human skin are also sequenced, complicating scalp TCR repertoire analysis, unlike mouse skin dominated by gammadelta T cells. TCR sequences shared between patients were less clear than in mice, possibly partly because of HLA diversity in the patient population. Higher clonality and more expanded CD8+ clones were observed in lesional scalp than in normal scalp, particularly in alopecia totalis/universalis, a finding suggestive of antigenic drive.

Library generation was performed with the immunoSEQ multiplex PCR assay. RNA was extracted from all samples and reverse transcribed into cDNA as template for TCR sequencing. First-strand cDNA was synthesized using SuperScript III with a 2:1 mix of oligo-dT and random hexamers. A synthetic immune receptor repertoire was used to measure amplification bias, and any remaining bias was corrected computationally. Turning to the authors' computational methods: Raw reads were preprocessed to remove errors, and CDR3 was defined by IMGT conventions from the conserved cysteine to phenylalanine. Clonality was calculated as 1 minus Shannon entropy normalized by log2 of the number of productive unique TCRs. CD4 or CD8 identity of scalp clones was inferred by cross-referencing scalp TCRbeta sequences with sorted blood CD4 and CD8 repertoires. Sourced from immuneACCESS, this table was stored by TCRdb with only in-frame sequences that have V and J called. A share of the clones is absent; for the studies checked, an unresolved V gene accounts for under half, and the remainder has no known explanation. From that table come the V and J calls and clone size; the DNA was used to work out D and trimming. The sample contains some 110,000 clones, approximately 38% of them found a single time. The ten largest clones represent approximately 3.1% of the sample.

Lesional scalp punch biopsies and peripheral blood were obtained from alopecia areata patients. PBMCs were isolated by density centrifugation and stained for CD3, CD4 and CD8, and CD4+ and CD8+ T cells were sorted on a FACSAria. The TCR comes from a human donor with alopecia areata. Sequenced: CD4+ T cells sorted from blood.

The CDR3 region: CSVVWGQLLSPTF. The DNA sequence is given as TGCAGCGTTGTCTGGGGACAGCTCCTATCTCCCACCTTC. The chain employs TRBV29-1 and TRBJ1-2; 7 nucleotides in the junction match TRBD1. Counted from cysteine to phenylalanine, this CDR3 has 13 amino acids. Of the read, only the CDR3 DNA is kept; its 39 bases are in frame from base 1. For CDR1 and CDR2, the germline V gene lists SQVTM and ANQGSEA. Trimming takes 4 bases off V and 13 bases off J; junction bases not matched to a gene: 15.